The clone carrying this TCR beta chain was observed many times. Its antigen is unidentified. The CDR3 has 14 amino acids. The V gene's germline CDR1 is MNHNS and CDR2 SASEGT. The ends lost 8 bases at V and 5 bases at J; junction bases unmatched: 8. Using quantitative 5'-RACE with molecular barcodes, the authors made TCR beta libraries. From the 5' RACE reads, TCRdb called clonotypes with MiXCR, one entry per CDR3 protein. The table includes about 240,000 distinct CDR3 sequences, less than 10% detected once. The data stem from a study of CD8 T cells in ankylosing spondylitis. Study-wide results and limits: Among TCR beta sequences, a motif of eight highly homologous variants appeared characteristic of ankylosing spondylitis blood. The clones that were linked to disease were reported to be significantly enriched in matched synovial fluid samples from ankylosing spondylitis patients.

The source of this sequence is a male donor with ankylosing spondylitis or in good health (not recorded which). The specimen sequenced was blood, either unsorted or a sorted T cell fraction (not recorded which). The chain has TRBV6-1 and TRBJ2-1; the match to TRBD1 covers 8 bases. The CDR3 nucleotides read TGTGCCAGCTCTCGGACAGGGATCGACAATGAGCAGTTCTTC. This codes for CASSRTGIDNEQFF.